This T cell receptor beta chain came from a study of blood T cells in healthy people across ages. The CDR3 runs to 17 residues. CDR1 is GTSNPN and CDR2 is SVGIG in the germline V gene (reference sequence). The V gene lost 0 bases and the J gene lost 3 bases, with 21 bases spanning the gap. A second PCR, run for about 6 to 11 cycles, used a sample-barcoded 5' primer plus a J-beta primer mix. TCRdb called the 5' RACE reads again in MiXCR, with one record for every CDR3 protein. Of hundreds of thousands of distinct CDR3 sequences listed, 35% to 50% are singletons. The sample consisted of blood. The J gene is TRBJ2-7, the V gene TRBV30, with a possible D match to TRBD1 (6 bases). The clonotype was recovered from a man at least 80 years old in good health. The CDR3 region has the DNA TGTGCCTGGAGTGTACGATCCAGTAGGGGCAGGGGCTACGAGCAGTACTTC. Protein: CAWSVRSSRGRGYEQYF.